This section outlines one TCR beta chain sequence together with its context. The germline gives CDR1 MDHEN, CDR2 SYDVKM. The germline V and J ends were trimmed by 6 bases and 4 bases, with 15 bases remaining between them. CDR3 length equals 15 residues. Clones were sequenced by immunoSEQ multiplex PCR, and TCRdb holds only the in-frame ones, with some missing. Of over 250,000 clones listed, about nine tenths were seen once; the top ten hold 1.5% to 2%. Recruits, aged roughly 18 to 95 years, lived in about two dozen US areas. This sample was included in a study of blood T cell repertoires in COVID-19. This chain links TRBV28 with TRBJ1-4, with D perhaps matching TRBD1 (6 bases). The material sequenced was PBMCs or T cells enriched from blood (not recorded which). This TCR derives from a woman aged 60-75 years who had recovered from COVID-19. The CDR3: CASSSWTDLNEKLFF. Written as DNA, the CDR3 is TGTGCCAGCAGCTCCTGGACAGACCTTAATGAAAAACTGTTTTTT.